Described below is a single T cell receptor beta chain sequence and its context. The antigen is not known. The sample comes from a study of T cell responses to AZD1222 COVID-19 vaccine. Findings of the study overall: Reportedly, nearly half the spike-specific TCRs target unmutated variant regions. CD4 TCRs linked to vaccination spanned spike, dominating at 160-218 and 743-854. No day 14 peak samples; only post-peak repertoires were characterized.

The CDR3 sequence is 16 residues long. V lost 2 bases and J lost 0, with 11 bases in between. Germline CDR1 and CDR2: SGHVS and FQNEAQ. TCRdb's table, derived via immunoSEQ multiplex PCR, lists solely in-frame clones and lacks some. The table has over 120,000 clones, over 75% seen once. The receptor's source is an adult in good health. Sequences were derived from peripheral blood, sampled on day 0 of AZD1222 vaccination. This sequence joins TRBV7-8 and TRBJ2-1; D gene uncertain. CDR3 in DNA: TGTGCCAGCAGCTTAATAAGTACCCCCTCCTACAATGAGCAGTTCTTC. It codes for CASSLISTPSYNEQFF.